The 7 T cell receptor beta chains below were found in one sample sequenced in a study of cytomegalovirus exposure and HLA in healthy donors. With 60 Vbeta and 13 Jbeta primers, the PCR was carried out. Measured with immunoSEQ multiplex PCR; TCRdb has only the in-frame clones, and not every one. Of roughly 170,000 clones listed, approximately 80% were seen once; the top ten hold roughly 1.7%. The sequenced material came from PBMCs. The receptor source for this set is a woman aged 30 to 39 in good health and CMV-seronegative.

This clone was seen only a few times. The V call is TRBV5-5, the J call TRBJ2-3; TRBD2 agrees at 9 bases. V lost 4 bases to trimming and J lost 5 bases; unmatched junction nucleotides: 11. This CDR3 is built from 16 residues. Germline V lookup: CDR1 SGHKS, CDR2 YYEKEE (reference sequence). This CDR3 is CASSVGVGLAIDTQYF. CDR3 nucleotides: TGTGCCAGCAGCGTTGGGGTGGGACTAGCTATAGATACGCAGTATTTT.

The V gene is TRBV5-1, the J gene TRBJ1-6, with a possible D match to TRBD1 (6 bases). The CDR3 runs to 14 residues. Per germline, CDR1 SGHRS and CDR2 YFSETQ. V lost 2 bases and J lost 8, with 11 bases in between. The chain's CDR3 is CASSFRRGDSPLHF. The CDR3, as DNA: TGCGCCAGCAGCTTCCGCAGGGGAGATTCACCCCTCCACTTT.

This chain links TRBV7-2 with TRBJ2-2, with 10 positions matching TRBD2. Germline CDR1 is SGHTA and CDR2 is FQGNSA. The CDR3 loop spans 16 amino acids. The J segment lost 4 bases and the V segment lost 4 bases, leaving 6 bases of the junction unmatched. CDR3 protein: CASSYTSGDGTGELFF. CDR3 in DNA: TGTGCCAGCAGCTATACTAGCGGGGATGGCACCGGGGAGCTGTTTTTT.

The rearrangement uses TRBV5-1 and TRBJ1-6; 7 bases map to TRBD1. The J segment lost 9 bases and the V segment lost 7 bases, leaving 13 bases of the junction unmatched. CDR1 SGHRS and CDR2 YFSETQ come from the germline V gene. The CDR3 is 15 amino acids. DNA for the CDR3: TGCGCCAGCTCAACAGGGGAAATACTCGGTTCACCCCTCCACTTT. It codes for CASSTGEILGSPLHF.

This clone has more than one count but fewer than ten. CDR3 nucleotides: TGTGCCAGCAGTGAACGGGGTAGGAACAGAACTAACTATGGCTACACCTTC. As protein: CASSERGRNRTNYGYTF. This rearrangement joins TRBV6-1 to TRBJ1-2; D not certain. Trimming removed 2 bases at V and 0 bases at J, with 16 bases between. This CDR3 contains 17 residues. The germline V gene has CDR1 MNHNS and CDR2 SASEGT.

This clone was counted once. The chain employs TRBV5-1 and TRBJ1-5; tentatively, D is TRBD1 (5 bases). The V and J ends lost 0 bases and 1 base respectively, with 11 bases between them. Germline CDR1 SGHRS, CDR2 YFSETQ. This CDR3 region has 16 residues. The CDR3 spells CASSLGRAGSNQPQHF. DNA of the CDR3: TGCGCCAGCAGCTTGGGCAGGGCCGGCAGCAATCAGCCCCAGCATTTT.

The genes are TRBV28 and TRBJ2-3; 7 nucleotides match TRBD1. V shed 5 bases, J shed 4 bases, and the junction held 9 bases outside the gene matches. The length of the CDR3 is 15 residues. CDR1 is MDHEN, CDR2 SYDVKM, per germline. Written as DNA, the CDR3 is TGTGCCAGCAGTCCTCAAGGGGGCCGGGCAGATACGCAGTATTTT. Translating it yields CASSPQGGRADTQYF. Variable domain in full (rest from reference TRBV28 and TRBJ2-3): DVKVTQSSRYLVKRTGEKVFLECVQDMDHENMFWYRQDPGLGLRLIYFSYDVKMKEKGDIPEGYSVSREKKERFSLILESASTNQTSMYLCASSPQGGRADTQYFGPGTRLTVL.